These T cell receptor beta chains were read from a single sample in a study of CD8 T cells in ankylosing spondylitis. MiXCR was run by TCRdb on the 5' RACE reads, yielding one entry per CDR3 protein. The profile shows about 360,000 distinct CDR3 sequences, 20% to 25% of them singletons. Sequencing input: blood, either unsorted or a sorted T cell fraction (not recorded which). These receptors all stem from a male donor with ankylosing spondylitis or in good health (not recorded which). Each CDR3 is given with its conserved first and last residue. D genes are given only for firm matches. Rows may omit the clone size; those that give it use once, few, many or a size class.

d_gene,abundance,j_gene,v_gene,CDR3aa,CDR3nt
-,-,TRBJ2-7,TRBV9,CASSPQDGTYEQYF,TGTGCCAGCAGCCCTCAGGACGGGACCTACGAGCAGTACTTC
-,-,TRBJ2-7,TRBV7-9,CASSFGGDFSYEQYF,TGTGCCAGCAGCTTTGGCGGGGATTTTTCCTACGAGCAGTACTTC
TRBD2,-,TRBJ2-7,TRBV2,CASSKRGADYEQYF,TGTGCCAGCAGTAAGCGGGGGGCCGACTACGAGCAGTACTTC
TRBD2,few,TRBJ2-1,TRBV2,CASSDSLSGGSYNEQFF,TGTGCCAGCAGTGATTCGCTAAGCGGGGGCTCCTACAATGAGCAGTTCTTC
-,-,TRBJ2-3,TRBV2,CASSVGQEDTDTQYF,TGTGCCAGCAGTGTCGGTCAGGAGGACACAGATACGCAGTATTTT
-,-,TRBJ2-7,TRBV28,CASSLGLFIYEQYF,TGTGCCAGCAGTTTAGGGCTATTTATCTACGAGCAGTACTTC
TRBD1,-,TRBJ2-1,TRBV7-3,CASSFEGASYNEQFF,TGTGCCAGCAGCTTCGAGGGGGCGTCCTACAATGAGCAGTTCTTC
TRBD2,-,TRBJ2-1,TRBV2,CASSEPGLAGRNEQFF,TGTGCCAGCAGTGAACCGGGACTAGCGGGGCGGAATGAGCAGTTCTTC
-,-,TRBJ2-2,TRBV9,CASSVGPSITGELFF,TGTGCCAGCAGCGTAGGTCCAAGTATCACCGGGGAGCTGTTTTTT
-,few,TRBJ2-7,TRBV3-1,CASSQPRESSYEQYF,TGTGCCAGCAGCCAACCCAGGGAGAGCTCCTACGAGCAGTACTTC
-,-,TRBJ2-3,TRBV20-1,CSARALVADTQYF,TGCAGTGCTAGGGCTCTGGTAGCAGATACGCAGTATTTT
-,-,TRBJ2-1,TRBV5-1,CASSQRRDEQFF,TGCGCCAGCAGCCAGAGGCGGGATGAGCAGTTCTTC
-,-,TRBJ2-6,TRBV3-1,CASSQDPRQGSNVLTF,TGTGCCAGCAGCCAAGATCCCCGGCAGGGGTCCAACGTCCTGACTTTC
-,-,TRBJ2-1,TRBV12-3/TRBV12-4,CASSLNLPGIGVEQFF,TGTGCCAGCAGTTTAAATCTGCCCGGGATCGGTGTTGAGCAGTTCTTC
-,few,TRBJ2-7,TRBV20-1,CSARDVKRDSSYEQYF,TGCAGTGCTAGGGACGTTAAGCGGGACAGTTCCTACGAGCAGTACTTC
TRBD2,-,TRBJ2-1,TRBV3-1,CASSLWPSGAYNEQFF,TGTGCCAGCAGCCTTTGGCCTAGCGGGGCCTACAATGAGCAGTTCTTC
-,-,TRBJ2-3,TRBV11-2,CASSFSGPGTDTQYF,TGTGCCAGCAGCTTCTCTGGCCCAGGCACAGATACGCAGTATTTT
TRBD2,-,TRBJ2-1,TRBV5-1,CASSRTSGGIIYNEQFF,TGCGCCAGCTCCAGGACTAGCGGGGGGATTATCTACAATGAGCAGTTCTTC
-,-,TRBJ2-7,TRBV29-1,CSVEESSGASYEQYF,TGCAGCGTTGAAGAATCGTCAGGAGCTTCCTACGAGCAGTACTTC
TRBD2,few,TRBJ2-7,TRBV7-9,CASSPATSGSSYEQYF,TGTGCCAGCAGCCCCGCGACTAGCGGGAGTTCCTACGAGCAGTACTTC
-,many,TRBJ2-2,TRBV7-8,CASSSDSNTGELFF,TGTGCCAGCAGCTCGGACAGTAACACCGGGGAGCTGTTTTTT
-,few,TRBJ2-1,TRBV6-5,CASSLKPGDEQFF,TGTGCCAGCAGTTTGAAACCCGGGGATGAGCAGTTCTTC
TRBD2,few,TRBJ2-3,TRBV4-1,CASSHALAGTTDTQYF,TGCGCCAGCAGCCATGCACTAGCGGGGACCACAGATACGCAGTATTTT
-,-,TRBJ2-7,TRBV6-5,CASSYSSGGFYEQYF,TGTGCCAGCAGTTACTCGTCAGGGGGGTTCTACGAGCAGTACTTC
-,-,TRBJ2-3,TRBV20-1,CSASRDVSTDTQYF,TGCAGTGCTAGTCGAGATGTCAGCACAGATACGCAGTATTTT
TRBD1,-,TRBJ2-7,TRBV9,CASSVTGLTAYEQYF,TGTGCCAGCAGCGTGACAGGGTTAACCGCCTACGAGCAGTACTTC
-,few,TRBJ2-1,TRBV24-1,CATSPSGGSLYNEQFF,TGTGCCACCAGTCCCTCCGGGGGTTCCCTGTACAATGAGCAGTTCTTC
-,-,TRBJ2-6,TRBV4-1,CASSEPGANVLTF,TGCGCCAGCAGCGAACCAGGGGCCAACGTCCTGACTTTC
TRBD1,-,TRBJ2-7,TRBV6-1,CASTPTGQGYEQYF,TGTGCCAGCACCCCGACAGGGCAAGGCTACGAGCAGTACTTC
-,-,TRBJ2-7,TRBV9,CASSVGEGATYEQYF,TGTGCCAGCAGCGTCGGGGAGGGGGCCACCTACGAGCAGTACTTC
TRBD1,few,TRBJ2-7,TRBV27,CASSPDRVSEQYF,TGTGCCAGCAGTCCGGACAGGGTGAGCGAGCAGTACTTC
TRBD1,-,TRBJ1-2,TRBV6-1,CASSETGGRYGYTF,TGTGCCAGCAGCGAGACAGGGGGCCGATATGGCTACACCTTC
-,-,TRBJ2-2,TRBV30,CAWWLHTGELFF,TGTGCCTGGTGGCTCCACACCGGGGAGCTGTTTTTT
TRBD2,few,TRBJ2-1,TRBV20-1,CSARASGYNEQFF,TGCAGTGCTAGGGCTAGCGGGTACAATGAGCAGTTCTTC
TRBD2,-,TRBJ2-2,TRBV3-1,CASSHLSGGRPTNNGELFF,TGTGCCAGCAGCCACCTTAGCGGGGGGAGACCCACGAACAACGGGGAGCTGTTTTTT
TRBD1,-,TRBJ1-2,TRBV2,CARMGQFYGYTF,TGTGCCAGGATGGGACAGTTCTATGGCTACACCTTC
TRBD1,-,TRBJ2-7,TRBV5-7,CASKPGTEPYEQYF,TGTGCCAGCAAGCCGGGGACAGAGCCCTACGAGCAGTACTTC
-,-,TRBJ2-2,TRBV29-1,CSVDLESGELFF,TGCAGCGTTGACTTGGAGTCCGGGGAGCTGTTTTTT
-,few,TRBJ2-6,TRBV9,CASSPEGGWGANVLTF,TGTGCCAGCAGCCCCGAGGGGGGATGGGGGGCCAACGTCCTGACTTTC
-,-,TRBJ2-7,TRBV24-1,CATSDSTEGAHEQYF,TGTGCCACCAGTGATAGCACGGAGGGAGCCCACGAGCAGTACTTC
-,-,TRBJ2-6,TRBV4-2,CASSETGSPSGANVLTF,TGTGCCAGCAGCGAGACAGGTAGTCCCTCTGGGGCCAACGTCCTGACTTTC
-,-,TRBJ2-5,TRBV4-1,CASSQGISVTQYF,TGCGCCAGCAGCCAGGGTATCTCAGTGACCCAGTACTTC
-,few,TRBJ2-7,TRBV6-2/TRBV6-3,CASSYADSDFLSSYEQYF,TGTGCCAGCAGTTACGCAGATTCGGACTTCCTGAGCTCCTACGAGCAGTACTTC
-,-,TRBJ1-3,TRBV12-3/TRBV12-4,CASSFGGFGNTIYF,TGTGCCAGCAGTTTCGGGGGGTTCGGAAACACCATATATTTT
-,-,TRBJ2-7,TRBV12-3/TRBV12-4,CASSLVPGREQYF,TGTGCCAGCAGTTTAGTCCCAGGGAGGGAGCAGTACTTC
-,-,TRBJ2-1,TRBV10-3,CAISESAQEVLNEQFF,TGTGCCATCAGTGAGTCCGCCCAGGAGGTACTCAATGAGCAGTTCTTC
TRBD1,-,TRBJ1-1,TRBV29-1,CSESTGGPTEAFF,TGCAGCGAGTCCACAGGGGGCCCGACTGAAGCTTTCTTT
-,few,TRBJ1-2,TRBV2,CASSDSPANYGYTF,TGTGCCAGCAGTGACTCTCCAGCCAACTATGGCTACACCTTC
-,-,TRBJ2-5,TRBV3-1,CASSQVVSVPETQYF,TGTGCCAGCAGCCAAGTGGTCTCTGTTCCGGAGACCCAGTACTTC
TRBD1,few,TRBJ2-1,TRBV20-1,CSACGTGASIYNEQFF,TGCAGTGCTTGTGGCACAGGGGCTTCCATCTACAATGAGCAGTTCTTC
-,few,TRBJ2-5,TRBV6-1,CASSLEDQETQYF,TGTGCCAGCAGTCTGGAGGACCAAGAGACCCAGTACTTC
-,-,TRBJ2-7,TRBV27,CASSPTPGMTYEQYF,TGTGCCAGCAGTCCAACCCCAGGGATGACCTACGAGCAGTACTTC
TRBD1,-,TRBJ2-7,TRBV7-6,CASSLYPGTGGSSYEQYF,TGTGCCAGCAGCTTGTACCCCGGGACAGGGGGTAGCTCCTACGAGCAGTACTTC
-,few,TRBJ2-2,TRBV15,CATSTGSGELFF,TGTGCCACAAGCACAGGGTCCGGGGAGCTGTTTTTT
TRBD1,-,TRBJ2-7,TRBV12-3/TRBV12-4,CASSLESGGDEQYF,TGTGCCAGCAGTTTAGAGTCAGGGGGTGACGAGCAGTACTTC